The present entry profiles one T cell receptor beta chain with its context. What it binds is unknown. As for time point: newly diagnosed GD, antithyroid drugs for less than 3 months. The TCR library used RNA extracted from PBMCs. This sample was taken from a study of regulatory T cells in long-lasting Graves disease. Study overall: Those Graves' patients who were newly diagnosed had been on antithyroid drugs under 3 months.

The CDR3 totals 13 residues. V lost 3 bases and J lost 10, with 13 bases in between. The germline V gene encodes CDR1 SGHTA and CDR2 FQGTGA. Both iRepertoire HTBI primers and Arm-PCR of CDR3 regions were used to build the TCR beta libraries. TCRdb processed the multiplex PCR reads anew with MiXCR; each CDR3 protein has one entry. Here the sample spans more than 400,000 distinct CDR3 sequences, around 17% being singletons. Study-wide findings and caveats: Persistent Graves' cases showed lower TCR diversity than newly diagnosed cases.

These same records also appear under a second study, on T cells in Graves' hyperthyroidism and ophthalmopathy. From that paper: Stable hyperthyroidism: no ophthalmopathy progression over 18 months of follow-up. Median prediction lead before ophthalmopathy onset was roughly 6 months with the model.

The rearrangement links TRBV7-3 to TRBJ2-1, with D possibly being TRBD1 (5 bases). This material consisted of peripheral blood mononuclear cells (PBMCs), taken at new diagnosis, from a patient treated with antithyroid drugs. The clonotype originates from a woman in her twenties or thirties with Graves disease. CDR3 coding DNA: TGTGCCAGCAGCTTCCTAGGGGAAGGAGAGCAGTTCTTC. Translating it yields CASSFLGEGEQFF.